This is a list of T cell receptor beta chains from one sample in a study of vaccination effects on CD4 cells after COVID-19. Libraries were prepared by immunoSEQ multiplex PCR; TCRdb keeps only in-frame clonotypes and omits some of them. The sample has some 79,000 clones, approximately 74% seen once. No cognate antigen is known for these TCRs. Sequencing used CD4+ T cells from PBMCs cultured with HCoV-229E spike peptides, obtained before COVID-19 vaccination. The source is a human donor who received a COVID-19 vaccine. Both conserved end residues are part of each CDR3.

j_call	v_call	cdr3_aa
TRBJ2-5	TRBV10-2	CASQGTSGETQYF
TRBJ2-2	TRBV4-3	CASSQETHTGELFF
TRBJ1-6	TRBV9	CASSVDVLVASPLHF
TRBJ1-2	TRBV5-1	CASSTTGGVSYGYTF
TRBJ2-5	TRBV14	CASSPRLPQETQYF
TRBJ1-4	TRBV5-1	CASSFGQGYEKLFF
TRBJ2-3	TRBV19	CASSTGGSTDTQYF
TRBJ1-1	TRBV4-1	CASSQDGMNTEAFF
TRBJ2-3	TRBV5-1	CASSSNPSLFRDTQYF
TRBJ2-2	TRBV6-2/TRBV6-3	CASSSTGDTGELFF
TRBJ1-1	TRBV19	CASALQGGNTEAFF
TRBJ1-2	TRBV28	CATDGGYTF
TRBJ1-5	TRBV4-1	CASSQDEGGGVKPQHF
TRBJ2-4	TRBV7-8	CASSLMGTGLDIQYF
TRBJ2-2	TRBV4-3	CASSQQGFQSGELFF
TRBJ1-1	TRBV12-5	CASGSIFPGQGARTEAFF
TRBJ2-5	TRBV4-1	CASSQSLSGGKETQYF
TRBJ2-5	TRBV4-1	CASSQRGGLSEETQYF
TRBJ2-2	TRBV24-1	CATSDTGTGNTGELFF
TRBJ2-3	TRBV10-3	CAISTSGGADTQYF
TRBJ1-2	TRBV7-9	CASSLTDRGSYTF
TRBJ2-4	TRBV29-1	CSVERGVGAKNIQYF